This TCR beta chain is drawn from a study of CD8 T cells in ankylosing spondylitis (TCRdb year 2017). General notes on the study: The study profiled T cell receptor beta repertoires in healthy donors and ankylosing spondylitis patients to find disease-linked TCR variants. In total, the full study cohort was made up of roughly 110 healthy donors and about two dozen ankylosing spondylitis patients. Samples of peripheral blood were taken, and for ankylosing spondylitis patients, synovial fluid was collected as well.

What the authors observed across the whole study: Blood from ankylosing spondylitis patients appeared to be characterized by a TCR beta motif made up of seven or eight highly homologous amino acid variants. Some motif variants were previously reported in synovial fluid and blood of reactive arthritis patients, suggesting common disease-initiation mechanisms. The disease-linked clones were reported as significantly enriched in matched synovial fluid samples from ankylosing spondylitis patients. The disease-linked clones had a CD8+ phenotype and were found at relatively low frequencies in peripheral blood.

TCRdb names Illumina HiSeq 2500 as the instrument used. Quantitative 5'-RACE with molecular barcodes was used to prepare TCR beta libraries. As for the original processing: A new computational method based on a probabilistic model of VDJ rearrangement was used to identify disease-linked TCR variants. TCRdb's own reprocessing of the public reads used fastp at Q25 and MiXCR and kept productive beta chains. Rows with a matching CDR3 protein are joined into one entry that keeps the most common DNA and genes. V and J calls and clone size were set by TCRdb, not the authors. The sample table contains some 840,000 distinct CDR3 sequences; only one count was recorded for about 12% of them. The ten top clones hold about 0.5% of the sample. This clonotype was seen only a few times. The antigen it binds to is not known. No much larger clone is present one base from it, and per-base qualities are unavailable. The V and J ends are trimmed by 6 bases and 3 bases, leaving 15 bases between them. The CDR1 and CDR2 encoded by the germline V gene are SQVTM and ANQGSEA. From cysteine to phenylalanine, the CDR3 is 13 amino acids long. Solely the CDR3 DNA is kept, with 39 bases framed from the first base.

This receptor was obtained from a male donor with ankylosing spondylitis. Input material: blood, either unsorted or a sorted T cell fraction (not recorded which). The rearrangement joined TRBV29-1 to TRBJ2-7; D gene: possibly TRBD2, on 6 matching bases. The CDR3 protein sequence reads: CSVRLVLNYEQYF. The base sequence is TGCAGCGTCAGACTAGTCCTAAACTACGAGCAGTACTTC.